This section outlines one T cell receptor beta chain sequence together with its context. This entry is derived from a study of blood T cell repertoires in COVID-19. On the study more broadly: Acute and convalescent COVID-19 samples came from the United States, Italy and Spain. The analysed material was cDNA or gDNA that came from T cells, B-cell-depleted T cells, or PBMCs.

Germline V gene data show CDR1 as KGHDR and CDR2 as SFDVKD. The V and J ends lost 4 bases and 0 bases, in that order; junction bases with no gene match: 2. The CDR3 consists of 18 residues. As processed by the authors: Amplified reference gene primers provided the basis for estimating nucleated cell counts. Libraries were prepared by immunoSEQ multiplex PCR; TCRdb keeps only in-frame clonotypes and omits some of them. For V, J and clone size, that table is used; D and trimming come from the DNA. The data show 65,000 to 80,000 clones, roughly four fifths seen once. Material: peripheral blood. The TCR was taken from a man in his fifties or sixties with acute or convalescent COVID-19. V gene TRBV24-1 combines with J gene TRBJ2-1; TRBD2 agrees at 16 bases. CDR3 sequence (DNA): TGTGCCACCAGTGAGGGGACTAGCGGGAGGGCCTCCTACAATGAGCAGTTCTTC. Translated: CATSEGTSGRASYNEQFF.